This T cell receptor (beta chain) was observed in a study of blood T cell repertoires in COVID-19. Study-level information: Sample material is recorded as cDNA or gDNA derived from T cells, B-cell-depleted T cells, or PBMCs.

Repertoires were generated with immunoSEQ multiplex PCR, while TCRdb's copy carries only in-frame clones and drops some. The sample consists of roughly 40,000 clones, over 75% of them appearing once. This clone appeared a few times. The CDR3 spans 15 residues. The germline V gene has CDR1 MGHRA and CDR2 YSYEKL. Between the trimmed V and J ends, which lost 2 bases and 5 bases, there was a span of 13 bases. Sequencing input: peripheral blood. This chain links TRBV4-1 with TRBJ1-5, with a weak D call TRBD1 (5 bases). The clonotype originates from a man older than 75 with active or convalescent COVID-19. The CDR3 sequence: CASSQRAGEDQPQHF. CDR3 bases: TGCGCCAGCAGCCAAAGAGCGGGGGAAGATCAGCCCCAGCATTTT.